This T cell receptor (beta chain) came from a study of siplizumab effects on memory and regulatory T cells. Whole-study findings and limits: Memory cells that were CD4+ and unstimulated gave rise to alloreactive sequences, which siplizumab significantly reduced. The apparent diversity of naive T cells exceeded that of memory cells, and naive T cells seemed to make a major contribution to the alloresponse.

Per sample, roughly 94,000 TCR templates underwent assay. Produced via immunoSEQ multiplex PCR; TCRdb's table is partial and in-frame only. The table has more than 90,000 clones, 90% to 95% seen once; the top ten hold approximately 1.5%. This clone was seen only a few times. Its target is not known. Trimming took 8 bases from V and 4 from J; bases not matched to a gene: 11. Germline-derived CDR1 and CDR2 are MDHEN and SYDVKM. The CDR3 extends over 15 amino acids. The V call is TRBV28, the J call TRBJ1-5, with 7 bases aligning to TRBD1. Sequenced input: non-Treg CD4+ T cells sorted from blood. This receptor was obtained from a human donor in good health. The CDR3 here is CASQDPSGGNQPQHF. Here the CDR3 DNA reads TGTGCCAGCCAAGACCCATCAGGGGGGAATCAGCCCCAGCATTTT.